What follows are 27 T cell receptor beta chains derived from one specimen sequenced in a study of blood T cell repertoires in COVID-19. Here immunoSEQ multiplex PCR was the method, and the copy in TCRdb shows in-frame clones only, minus some. The sample contains around 57,000 clones, roughly 80% of which appear only once. The sample taken for sequencing was peripheral blood. The origin of the receptors is a woman aged 55-70 years with acute or convalescent COVID-19.

This clone has only a few counts. The rearrangement joins TRBV15 to TRBJ2-2; a possible D gene is TRBD1 (5 bases). V was cut by 1 base and J by 1 base, with 16 bases left in between. The CDR3 is 18 residues long. Germline V gene data show CDR1 as LNHNV and CDR2 as YYDKDF (reference sequence). Here the CDR3 DNA reads TGTGCCACCAGCAGAGGTCATTCGGCAGGGTGGAACACCGGGGAGCTGTTTTTT. Protein: CATSRGHSAGWNTGELFF. Combining the CDR3 with reference TRBV15 and TRBJ2-2 gives the whole variable domain DAMVIQNPRYQVTQFGKPVTLSCSQTLNHNVMYWYQQKSSQAPKLLFHYYDKDFNNEADTPDNFQSRRPNTSFCFLDIRSPGLGDTAMYLCATSRGHSAGWNTGELFFGEGSRLTVL.

The chain uses TRBV27 and TRBJ1-1; D is uncertain. The CDR3 length is 13 residues. From germline, CDR1 is MNHEY and CDR2 SMNVEV (reference sequence). V was shortened by 5 bases and J by 4 bases, with 11 bases between the two germline ends. CDR3 bases: TGTGCCAGCAGTCGAGGGCCGGGCACTGAAGCTTTCTTT. Amino acids: CASSRGPGTEAFF.

The chain carries TRBV2 and TRBJ1-4, with TRBD1 matching over 10 bases. Per the germline V gene, CDR1 is SNHLY and CDR2 is FYNNEI. This CDR3 is 14 amino acids long. J lost 6 bases, V lost 7 bases, and 5 bases had no gene match. The CDR3, as DNA: TGTGCCAGCAACCCCGGGACAGGGGATGAAAAACTGTTTTTT. Translating gives CASNPGTGDEKLFF.

This sequence joins TRBV3-1 (or the pseudogene TRBV3-2) and TRBJ2-7; D unclear. Trimming cost V 4 bases and J 1 base, with 11 bases left between them. This CDR3 is 14 amino acids long. Germline CDR1 reads LGHDT; CDR2 reads YNNKEL (reference sequence). The CDR3 protein is CASSRLPESYEQYF. The CDR3 DNA follows: TGTGCCAGCAGCCGGTTGCCAGAATCCTACGAGCAGTACTTC.

This sequence joins TRBV18 and TRBJ1-5; 7 nucleotides agree with TRBD1. The CDR3 is 15 amino acids. V dropped 11 bases and J dropped 4; count of bases not matched to a gene: 14. Germline values: CDR1 KGHSH, CDR2 LQKENI. The chain's CDR3 is CADQPQGTVNQPQHF. In DNA, the CDR3 is TGTGCCGACCAACCACAAGGGACAGTAAATCAGCCCCAGCATTTT.

V is TRBV30 and J is TRBJ1-2, with 8 positions matching TRBD1. V gave up 2 bases and J gave up 7 bases; unmatched junction bases: 3. CDR3 length equals 12 residues. Germline V CDR1 and CDR2: GTSNPN, SVGIG (reference sequence). CDR3 region: CAWSQGAGGYTF. The CDR3, as DNA: TGTGCCTGGAGTCAGGGGGCAGGTGGCTACACCTTC.

V is TRBV2 and J is TRBJ1-6; D gene uncertain. The length of the CDR3 is 15 residues. Germline V gene sequence: CDR1 SNHLY, CDR2 FYNNEI. Trimming pared 2 bases from V and 0 bases from J, leaving 5 bases between. Here the CDR3 DNA reads TGTGCCAGCAGTGAAACCAGCTCCTATAATTCACCCCTCCACTTT. This sequence encodes CASSETSSYNSPLHF.

The chain employs TRBV19 and TRBJ2-5, with TRBD1 as a possible D gene (6 bases). Germline V gene data show CDR1 as LNHDA and CDR2 as SQIVND (reference sequence). V was shortened by 0 bases and J by 5 bases, with 13 bases between the two germline ends. The CDR3 consists of 15 residues. The CDR3 sequence: CASSIDRGSRETQYF. In nucleotides, the CDR3 is TGTGCCAGTAGTATAGACAGGGGAAGCAGGGAGACCCAGTACTTC.

The chain has TRBV6-2 or TRBV6-3 and TRBJ1-4, with 8 bases lining up with TRBD1. The CDR3 runs to 16 residues. V trimming: 6 bases; J trimming: 8 bases; junction bases outside the gene matches: 14. The germline gives CDR1 MNHEY, CDR2 SVGEGT. The chain's CDR3 is CASSPLGGTGGEKLFF. In nucleotides, the CDR3 is TGTGCCAGCAGCCCTCTCGGTGGGACAGGCGGGGAAAAACTGTTTTTT.

This clone came up a few times. The V call is TRBV5-1, the J call TRBJ2-6; tentatively, D is TRBD1 (6 bases). V was cut by 10 bases and J by 1 base, with 27 bases left in between. Germline-derived CDR1 and CDR2 are SGHRS and YFSETQ. The CDR3 runs 19 residues. CDR3 sequence reads: CACCLGWGQGVSGANVLTF. The CDR3 bases are TGCGCCTGCTGCTTGGGTTGGGGGCAAGGGGTTTCTGGGGCCAACGTCCTGACTTTC.

The chain carries TRBV2 and TRBJ2-7; weak D call: TRBD1 (6 bases). In germline, CDR1 is SNHLY, CDR2 FYNNEI. The CDR3 extends over 14 amino acids. The V end was cut by 2 bases, the J end by 4 bases, with 12 bases between. The CDR3, as DNA: TGTGCCAGCAGTGAAATGGGGGCGCGGTACGAGCAGTACTTC. This translates into CASSEMGARYEQYF.

A few counts support this clone. The rearrangement joins TRBV6-1 to TRBJ1-5, with TRBD1 as a possible D gene (5 bases). The V end was cut by 3 bases, the J end by 0 bases, with 15 bases between. This CDR3 region has 17 residues. Germline CDR1 is MNHNS and CDR2 is SASEGT. CDR3 sequence (DNA): TGTGCCAGCAGTGAGCAATCAGGGTATTATAGCAATCAGCCCCAGCATTTT. Translation: CASSEQSGYYSNQPQHF.

The chain employs TRBV12-3 or TRBV12-4 and TRBJ2-5; 8 nucleotides match TRBD2. The trim removed 7 bases at V and 10 bases at J, leaving 5 bases unmatched. The CDR3 loop spans 11 amino acids. This CDR3 is CASTPGGVQYF. The CDR3 nucleotides are TGTGCCAGCACCCCCGGGGGGGTCCAGTACTTC.

The chain links TRBV11-2 to TRBJ1-2; D is uncertain. The germline CDR1 and CDR2 sequences are SGHAT and FQNNGV. The CDR3 contains 13 residues. The V and J ends lost 5 bases and 0 bases respectively, with 7 bases between them. DNA for the CDR3: TGTGCCAGCAGCCTACAGTCTAACTATGGCTACACCTTC. It translates to CASSLQSNYGYTF.

The V call is TRBV7-9, the J call TRBJ2-1; D possibly corresponds to TRBD1 (6 bases). Germline-derived CDR1 and CDR2 are SEHNR and FQNEAQ (reference sequence). This CDR3 comprises 14 residues. V was trimmed by 1 base and J by 6 bases, leaving 10 bases between them. The CDR3 bases are TGTGCCAGCAGCTTAGGTCAGGGGATCAATGAGCAGTTCTTC. Encoded protein: CASSLGQGINEQFF.

This rearrangement joins TRBV27 to TRBJ1-1; TRBD1 is a possible D gene (6 bases). The CDR3 is 13 amino acids. Germline loops: CDR1 MNHEY, CDR2 SMNVEV (reference sequence). V was trimmed by 7 bases and J by 1 base, leaving 10 bases between them. The CDR3 DNA reads TGTGCCAGCACCCCGACAGGGAACACTGAAGCTTTCTTT. Translation gives CASTPTGNTEAFF.

The V gene is TRBV7-3, the J gene TRBJ2-1, with TRBD1 matching 8 bases. This CDR3 is built from 12 residues. The trim removed 5 bases at V and 10 bases at J, leaving 4 bases unmatched. The germline V gene has CDR1 SGHTA and CDR2 FQGTGA. For the CDR3, the DNA is TGTGCCAGCAGCACCTACAGGGGGGAGCAGTTCTTC. Amino acid sequence: CASSTYRGEQFF.

This chain uses TRBV7-2 with TRBJ2-3; 9 bases agree with TRBD2. The CDR3 runs 17 residues. CDR1 SGHTA and CDR2 FQGNSA come from the germline V gene. V gave up 5 bases and J gave up 3 bases; unmatched junction bases: 12. CDR3 in DNA: TGTGCCAGCAGCGCGGAGGGGCTAGCGGGATTGACAGATACGCAGTATTTT. This sequence encodes CASSAEGLAGLTDTQYF.

This clone was seen just once. The chain employs TRBV5-6 and TRBJ2-7; TRBD1 aligns across 9 bases. V lost 4 bases and J lost 1; bases outside the gene matches: 3. The CDR3 has 14 residues. From germline, CDR1 is SGHDT and CDR2 YYEEEE. The CDR3 DNA reads as TGTGCCAGCAGCCCCGGGACAGGGTCCTACGAGCAGTACTTC. It specifies CASSPGTGSYEQYF.

V is TRBV7-6 and J is TRBJ2-5, with 7 bases identical to TRBD2. Germline CDR1 is SGHVS and CDR2 is FNYEAQ. The V segment lost 1 base and the J segment 1 base; nucleotides outside the gene matches: 3. The CDR3 contains 15 residues. The CDR3 is CASSLDQRGQETQYF. The CDR3 DNA is TGTGCCAGCAGCTTAGACCAGCGGGGCCAAGAGACCCAGTACTTC.

This rearrangement joins TRBV11-2 to TRBJ1-1; D call uncertain. The CDR3 extends over 13 amino acids. Deletions cut 1 base from V and 8 bases from J, with 11 bases between. CDR1 SGHAT and CDR2 FQNNGV come from the germline V gene. The CDR3 nucleotides are TGTGCCAGCAGCTTAGCGTCTCTTGCGGAAGCTTTCTTT. As protein: CASSLASLAEAFF.

The chain has TRBV7-9 and TRBJ2-3, with 8 bases matching TRBD2. With V trimmed by 3 bases and J by 2 bases, 7 bases remained unmatched. The CDR3 is made up of 16 amino acids. Germline CDR1 is SEHNR and CDR2 is FQNEAQ (reference sequence). The CDR3 region is CASSFTAGEYTDTQYF. Written as DNA, the CDR3 is TGTGCCAGCAGCTTCACAGCGGGGGAGTACACAGATACGCAGTATTTT.

The V call is TRBV4-3, the J call TRBJ1-2; 7 nucleotides align to TRBD1. Per germline, CDR1 LGHNA and CDR2 YSLEER. V trimming: 0 bases; J trimming: 3 bases; junction bases outside the gene matches: 1. The CDR3 loop spans 14 amino acids. The CDR3 spells CASSQETGHYGYTF. The CDR3, as DNA: TGCGCCAGCAGCCAAGAGACAGGGCACTATGGCTACACCTTC.

CDR3 loop: CASSVEGENSYGYTF. DNA of the CDR3: TGTGCCAGCAGCGTAGAGGGGGAGAATAGCTATGGCTACACCTTC. The rearrangement links TRBV9 to TRBJ1-2, with D perhaps TRBD1 (6 bases). The CDR3 has 15 amino acids. CDR1 is SGDLS and CDR2 is YYNGEE in the germline V gene. V was cut by 0 bases and J by 4 bases, with 13 bases left in between.

The gene calls are TRBV28 and TRBJ2-7; 7 nucleotides match TRBD1. CDR1 is MDHEN, CDR2 SYDVKM, per germline. The J segment lost 2 bases and the V segment lost 4 bases, leaving 8 bases of the junction unmatched. This CDR3 contains 15 residues. CDR3 nucleotides: TGTGCCAGCAGTTATTCCGGGACAGCTCCCTACGAGCAGTACTTC. Amino acids: CASSYSGTAPYEQYF.

V is TRBV6-2 or TRBV6-3 and J is TRBJ1-5, with D possibly matching TRBD1 (6 bases). Looked up from germline, CDR1 is MNHEY and CDR2 is SVGEGT. CDR3 size: 16 residues. Trimming shortened V by 0 bases and J by 1 base, and 10 bases separated the two germline ends. The CDR3 loop is CASSYSGGASNQPQHF. The DNA for the CDR3 is TGTGCCAGCAGTTACTCTGGGGGGGCCAGCAATCAGCCCCAGCATTTT.

The chain joins TRBV5-4 to TRBJ2-7; D uncertain. Germline V gene lookup returns CDR1 SGHNT and CDR2 YYREEE (reference sequence). This CDR3 comprises 13 residues. Trimming removed 4 bases at V and 1 base at J, with 9 bases between. CDR3 region: CASSPPGSYEQYF. CDR3 coding DNA: TGTGCCAGCAGCCCCCCAGGATCCTACGAGCAGTACTTC.